Listed below are T cell receptor beta chains from one sample, sequenced in a study of T cells in Graves' hyperthyroidism and ophthalmopathy. One entry per CDR3 protein results from TCRdb running MiXCR on the multiplex PCR reads. The sample carries about 560,000 distinct CDR3 sequences, around a sixth recorded once. The source material was blood. The source of these receptors is a woman between 25 and 40 years old with Graves' hyperthyroidism. Both conserved end residues are part of each CDR3. The order of the fields is V gene, D gene, clone size, J gene, CDR3 DNA, CDR3 protein. D genes are given only for firm matches. Part of the rows lack a size; the others show once, few, many or a class for expanded clones.

TRBV6-6,NA,many,TRBJ2-1,TGTGCCAGCAGTTACTCGAGAACTACTTACAGCAGGGGCCATGAGCAGTTCTTC,CASSYSRTTYSRGHEQFF
TRBV28,TRBD2,many,TRBJ2-7,TGTGCCAGCACAAACGGACTAGCGGGAGGGGGTTACGAGCAGTACTTC,CASTNGLAGGGYEQYF
TRBV19,NA,few,TRBJ2-3,TGTGCCACTCTATGGCAGGGAGGCGATACGCAGTATTTT,CATLWQGGDTQYF
TRBV20-1,TRBD2,few,TRBJ2-7,TGCAGTGCGGGGCAGCGGGAGGGGTACGAGCAGTACTTC,CSAGQREGYEQYF
TRBV7-7,TRBD2,many,TRBJ2-1,TGTGCTAGCAGCCCAGCGGGAGGGCCGGCAAGCGAGCAGTTCTTC,CASSPAGGPASEQFF
TRBV27,TRBD2,many,TRBJ2-1,TGTGCCAGCAGTTCGGGGACTAGCGGGAGGGTGGGGTTATACAATGAGCAGTTCTTC,CASSSGTSGRVGLYNEQFF
TRBV12-3/TRBV12-4,TRBD1,NA,TRBJ1-4,TGTGCCAGCACCCTGGGACAGGCAGAAAAACTGTTTTTT,CASTLGQAEKLFF
TRBV5-1,TRBD1,NA,TRBJ1-6,TGTGCCAGCAGCCTGGACAGGGGCTATTCACCCCTCCACTTT,CASSLDRGYSPLHF
TRBV28,NA,many,TRBJ1-1,TGTGCCAGCAGTTTGCGTAATGGGGCCACTGAAGCTTTCTTT,CASSLRNGATEAFF
TRBV7-9,TRBD2,many,TRBJ2-1,TGTGCCAGCAGCCCCCCAGCGGGAGGCCCCGATGAGCAGTTCTTC,CASSPPAGGPDEQFF
TRBV6-2/TRBV6-3,NA,NA,TRBJ2-1,TGTGCCAGCAGGAGGAGGGGAGAGAATGAGCAGTTCTTC,CASRRRGENEQFF
TRBV7-6,TRBD1,few,TRBJ1-5,TGTGCCAGCAGCCCGAGGACAGGGGGCCCGATAAATCAGCCCCAGCATTTT,CASSPRTGGPINQPQHF
TRBV12-5,TRBD1,many,TRBJ2-5,TGTGCTAGTGGAACCGGGACAGGGGCTGGAGAGACCCAGTACTTC,CASGTGTGAGETQYF
TRBV7-3,NA,NA,TRBJ2-5,TGTGCCAGCAGCTTCAGGCCCTCAGAGACCCAGTACTTC,CASSFRPSETQYF
TRBV6-5,NA,many,TRBJ1-4,TGTGCCAGCAGTTACTCGGCGGGAGGGGAAAAACTGTTTTTT,CASSYSAGGEKLFF
TRBV19,NA,few,TRBJ2-7,TGTGCCAGTAGTATATCGGTGCAGGGGGACTATGAGCAGTACTTC,CASSISVQGDYEQYF
TRBV20-1,TRBD2,many,TRBJ2-3,TGCAGTGCTAGGGGTGCGGAGACTAGCCTAGATACGCAGTATTTT,CSARGAETSLDTQYF
TRBV2,NA,many,TRBJ1-1,TGTGCCAGCAGGGTAGTCACTGAAGCTTTCTTT,CASRVVTEAFF
TRBV9,TRBD1,NA,TRBJ2-7,TGTGCCAGCAGCGTGGGTACCGGGACAGGGGGCAACGAGCAGTACTTC,CASSVGTGTGGNEQYF
TRBV6-4,NA,many,TRBJ2-2,TGTGCCAGCAGTTCGCAAGCGGGTAAAGGCCCCCTTCCAACCGGGGAGCTGTTTTTT,CASSSQAGKGPLPTGELFF
TRBV7-9,TRBD1,once,TRBJ1-1,TGTGCCAGCAGCTGGGACAGGGATGAAGCTTTCTTT,CASSWDRDEAFF
TRBV9,NA,few,TRBJ1-6,TGTGCCAGCAGCGTAAGGGGGTATTCACCCCTCCACTTT,CASSVRGYSPLHF
TRBV6-4,TRBD1,many,TRBJ2-3,TGTGCCAGCAGTGACCAACCAGGACAGGGGCCCACAGATACGCAGTATTTT,CASSDQPGQGPTDTQYF
TRBV27,NA,NA,TRBJ2-7,TGTGCCAGCAGTGACAACCCGGACGGGGAGCAGTACTTC,CASSDNPDGEQYF
TRBV6-2/TRBV6-3,NA,NA,TRBJ1-1,TGTGCCAGCAGTTACGGCTGGGGGGGATATGAAGCTTTCTTT,CASSYGWGGYEAFF
TRBV24-1,NA,few,TRBJ1-5,TGTGCCACCAGTGATTTGCCAGTACAGAATCAGCCCCAGCATTTT,CATSDLPVQNQPQHF
TRBV20-1,NA,many,TRBJ1-5,TGCAGTGCTAGAGTAAAAGGGCTTGGTCAGCCCCAGCATTTT,CSARVKGLGQPQHF
TRBV19,NA,NA,TRBJ2-1,TGTGCCAGTAGTATCCTAGGGGCTAGCGCTTACAATGAGCAGTTCTTC,CASSILGASAYNEQFF
TRBV6-1,NA,NA,TRBJ2-7,TGTGCCAGCAACAAAGCATGGGATCTTGCCTACGAGCAGTACTTC,CASNKAWDLAYEQYF
TRBV7-2,TRBD2,NA,TRBJ2-7,TGTGCCAGCAGCTTAGCGCTGGGACTAGCGGGAGTCTCCGAGCAGTACTTC,CASSLALGLAGVSEQYF
TRBV7-9,TRBD1,many,TRBJ2-1,TGTGCCAGCAGCTTAGTTCGGGACAGGGCCCACAATGAGCAGTTCTTC,CASSLVRDRAHNEQFF
TRBV7-9,NA,NA,TRBJ2-2,TGTGCCAGCAACTTACTACTAACCGGGGAGCTGTTTTTT,CASNLLLTGELFF
TRBV3-1,TRBD1,many,TRBJ2-5,TGTGCCAGCAGCCAAGATGGGACAGCGCCGGAGTACTTC,CASSQDGTAPEYF
TRBV7-2,NA,many,TRBJ2-7,TGTGCCAGCACCTCACCTTTGACTGGGGTCTACGAGCAGTACTTC,CASTSPLTGVYEQYF
TRBV2,NA,many,TRBJ2-2,TGTGCCAGCAGTGAAAGGACGAGTCCCGGGGAGCTGTTTTTT,CASSERTSPGELFF
TRBV28,TRBD2,many,TRBJ2-5,TGTGCCAGCAGTTCTAATGGACTAGCGGATACAAAGTACCAAGAGACCCAGTACTTC,CASSSNGLADTKYQETQYF
TRBV15,NA,few,TRBJ2-1,TGTGCCACCAGCAGCTCTGAGAGCTCCTACAATGAGCAGTTCTTC,CATSSSESSYNEQFF
TRBV30,NA,NA,TRBJ2-1,TGTGCCTGGAGTAGGGGGGACCCGGGACCCAATGAGCAGTTCTTC,CAWSRGDPGPNEQFF
TRBV27,NA,many,TRBJ1-3,TGTGCCAGCAGTTCCCGGCTGCGAGGAGATACCATATATTTT,CASSSRLRGDTIYF
TRBV6-5,TRBD1,few,TRBJ1-4,TGTGCCAGCAGTTACAGGACAGGGTACGAAAAACTGTTTTTT,CASSYRTGYEKLFF
TRBV6-2/TRBV6-3,NA,many,TRBJ2-7,TGTGCCAGCAGTTACGGGCCCGTATATCCTTCGAAATACGAGCAGTACTTC,CASSYGPVYPSKYEQYF
TRBV11-1,TRBD2,NA,TRBJ2-7,TGTGCCAGCAGCATCCTAGCGGGCGCCTCTCCTGACGAGCAGTACTTC,CASSILAGASPDEQYF
TRBV30,NA,many,TRBJ1-4,TGTGCCTGGAGTGTACGTTTCCAGGGTGCGGGCGAAAAACTGTTTTTT,CAWSVRFQGAGEKLFF
TRBV10-1,NA,few,TRBJ2-1,TGCGCCAGCAGCGCTGACTTATTGGCCTACAATGAGCAGTTCTTC,CASSADLLAYNEQFF
TRBV27,NA,many,TRBJ2-7,TGTGCCAGCAGTTTGAGACGAACGGCCTACGAGCAGTACTTC,CASSLRRTAYEQYF
TRBV4-3,NA,NA,TRBJ2-7,TGCGCCAGCAGCCAAAAGGGACGGGACTACGAGCAGTACTTC,CASSQKGRDYEQYF
TRBV19,TRBD1,few,TRBJ2-7,TGTGCCAGTAGCGTACAGGGGACGAACGAGCAGTACTTC,CASSVQGTNEQYF
TRBV5-6,NA,many,TRBJ2-3,TGTGCCAGCAGCCCCGGTGCTTCGAGCACAGATACGCAGTATTTT,CASSPGASSTDTQYF
TRBV29-1,NA,many,TRBJ1-1,TGCAGCGTTGAGGAGTGGAACACTGAAGCTTTCTTT,CSVEEWNTEAFF